This T cell receptor (beta chain) was captured in a study of beta chain features in type 1 diabetes. This clone was picked up a small number of times. The authors reverse transcribed all of the isolated RNA, so sequencing captured expressed TCRB transcripts. Profiled with immunoSEQ multiplex PCR; TCRdb holds only in-frame clones, not every one. The sample carries about 300,000 clones, under 8.5% recorded once. The V segment lost 5 bases and the J segment 9 bases; nucleotides outside the gene matches: 11. Germline V gene lookup returns CDR1 KGHSH and CDR2 LQKENI. The CDR3 totals 15 residues. The chain combines TRBV18 with TRBJ2-1; TRBD1 matches 9 bases. The sample was central memory CD4+ T cells from blood. The TCR was taken from a woman aged 18-30 years in good health. CDR3 region: CASSSAGTGFREQFF. The CDR3 bases are TGTGCCAGCTCAAGCGCCGGGACAGGGTTTCGTGAGCAGTTCTTC. Full variable domain (outside the CDR3, taken from reference TRBV18 and TRBJ2-1): NAGVMQNPRHLVRRRGQEARLRCSPMKGHSHVYWYRQLPEEGLKFMVYLQKENIIDESGMPKERFSAEFPKEGPSILRIQQVVRGDSAAYFCASSSAGTGFREQFFGPGTRLTVL.